This record concerns one T cell receptor (beta chain) sequence. Its antigen is unidentified. Each gene name is a mouse one. Read coverage stops 4 residues before the CDR3 terminus; the germline J gene supplies the remainder. The sample has other DNA sequences that encode this CDR3 too. The sequencing template was cDNA reverse transcribed from extracted RNA. Libraries were prepared by immunoSEQ multiplex PCR; TCRdb keeps only in-frame clonotypes and omits some of them. Observed in the sample are more than 250,000 clones, none of them singletons. Sorting of pooled cutaneous lymph node cells used CD4, CD8alpha, NKG2D, NKG2ACE and other markers. Germline V gene sequence: CDR1 LGHNA, CDR2 YNLKQL (reference sequence). There are 14 residues in the CDR3. V shed 3 bases and J shed 1 base, with 8 bases lying between them. The record originates from a study of CD8+ T cells in alopecia areata. The overall study: Female C3H/HeJ recipients aged roughly 7-11 weeks got skin from C3H/HeJ graft donors aged roughly 6-12 months that had spontaneous alopecia. Findings of the study overall: TCR sharing across patients was less clear than in mice, possibly HLA-related.

Sequencing input: CD4+ T cells sorted from a lymph node. The J gene is TRBJ2-3, the V gene TRBV5, with a weak D call TRBD1 (5 bases). This clonotype originated in a C3H/HeJ mouse with alopecia areata. The MHC haplotype of this mouse line is H2-k. Incomplete CDR3 DNA: TGTGCCAGCAGCCAGCAGGGAGGTGCAGAA. Its protein product is CASSQQGGAE. The entire CDR3 sequence reads CASSQQGGAETLYF.